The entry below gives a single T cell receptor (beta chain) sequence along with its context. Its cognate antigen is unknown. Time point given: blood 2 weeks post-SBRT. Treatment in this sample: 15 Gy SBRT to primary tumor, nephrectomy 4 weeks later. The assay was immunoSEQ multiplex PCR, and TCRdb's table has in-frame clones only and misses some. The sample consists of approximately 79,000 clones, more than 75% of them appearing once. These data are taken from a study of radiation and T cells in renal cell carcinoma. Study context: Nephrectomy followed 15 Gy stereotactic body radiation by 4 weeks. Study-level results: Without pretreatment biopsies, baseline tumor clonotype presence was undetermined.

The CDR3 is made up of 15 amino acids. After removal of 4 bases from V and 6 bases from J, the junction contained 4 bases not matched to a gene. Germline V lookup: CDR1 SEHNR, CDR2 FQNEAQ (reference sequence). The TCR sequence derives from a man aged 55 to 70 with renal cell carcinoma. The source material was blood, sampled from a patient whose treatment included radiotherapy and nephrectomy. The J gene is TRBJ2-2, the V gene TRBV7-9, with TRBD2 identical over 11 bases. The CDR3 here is CASSSLAGVPGELFF. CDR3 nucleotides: TGTGCCAGCAGCTCACTAGCGGGAGTCCCCGGGGAGCTGTTTTTT. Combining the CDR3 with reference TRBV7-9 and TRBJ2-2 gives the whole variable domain DTGVSQNPRHKITKRGQNVTFRCDPISEHNRLYWYRQTLGQGPEFLTYFQNEAQLEKSRLLSDRFSAERPKGSFSTLEIQRTEQGDSAMYLCASSSLAGVPGELFFGEGSRLTVL.